These T cell receptor beta chains were read from a single sample in a study of cytomegalovirus exposure and HLA in healthy donors. Sequencing used immunoSEQ multiplex PCR; TCRdb keeps in-frame clones, though not all of them. This sample has 150,000 to 200,000 clones, with around four fifths found just once. Material for sequencing was PBMCs. The receptors come from a man between 18 and 29 years old in good health and CMV-seronegative. Both conserved end residues are part of each CDR3. Each record gives: clone size, D gene, V gene, J gene, CDR3 protein, CDR3 DNA. A D gene is named only where the DNA matches it firmly. Clone size is not always given. Where it is, it says once, few, many or a class for expanded clones.

clone size: .
D gene: .
V gene: TRBV6-1
J gene: TRBJ2-3
CDR3 protein: CASSRTYSTDTQYF
CDR3 DNA: TGTGCCAGCAGTCGGACATATAGCACAGATACGCAGTATTTT

clone size: .
D gene: TRBD1
V gene: TRBV30
J gene: TRBJ2-7
CDR3 protein: CAWSVDRDEQYF
CDR3 DNA: TGTGCCTGGAGTGTAGACAGGGACGAGCAGTACTTC

clone size: .
D gene: TRBD2
V gene: TRBV6-6
J gene: TRBJ2-1
CDR3 protein: CASQSRTSNGDEQFF
CDR3 DNA: TGTGCCAGTCAATCCCGGACTAGCAATGGCGATGAGCAGTTCTTC

clone size: .
D gene: .
V gene: TRBV19
J gene: TRBJ2-3
CDR3 protein: CASRRGAGPGGTDTQYF
CDR3 DNA: TGTGCCAGTAGAAGAGGGGCGGGACCCGGGGGAACAGATACGCAGTATTTT

clone size: .
D gene: .
V gene: TRBV7-8
J gene: TRBJ2-6
CDR3 protein: CASSLTFGQTGANVLTF
CDR3 DNA: TGTGCCAGCAGTCTAACCTTTGGACAGACTGGGGCCAACGTCCTGACTTTC

clone size: .
D gene: TRBD1
V gene: TRBV10-3
J gene: TRBJ2-1
CDR3 protein: CAISGGQAGVSYNEQFF
CDR3 DNA: TGTGCCATCAGTGGGGGACAGGCTGGCGTCTCTTACAATGAGCAGTTCTTC

clone size: .
D gene: .
V gene: TRBV6-5
J gene: TRBJ2-7
CDR3 protein: CASSYAASRLYEQYF
CDR3 DNA: TGTGCCAGCAGTTACGCGGCTAGCCGCCTCTACGAGCAGTACTTC

clone size: .
D gene: TRBD1
V gene: TRBV6-1
J gene: TRBJ2-1
CDR3 protein: CASSEIIGGQTGTYNEQFF
CDR3 DNA: TGTGCCAGCAGTGAAATAATAGGGGGACAGACCGGAACCTACAATGAGCAGTTCTTC

clone size: .
D gene: TRBD1
V gene: TRBV19
J gene: TRBJ2-2
CDR3 protein: CASSIGTGTGELFF
CDR3 DNA: TGTGCCAGTAGTATAGGGACAGGCACCGGGGAGCTGTTTTTT

clone size: .
D gene: TRBD1
V gene: TRBV30
J gene: TRBJ1-5
CDR3 protein: CAWPSGQGYQPQHF
CDR3 DNA: TGTGCCTGGCCGTCAGGACAGGGGTATCAGCCCCAGCATTTT

clone size: .
D gene: .
V gene: TRBV6-5
J gene: TRBJ1-1
CDR3 protein: CASRREGRDTEAFF
CDR3 DNA: TGTGCCAGCCGGAGGGAAGGGAGAGACACTGAAGCTTTCTTT

clone size: .
D gene: TRBD1
V gene: TRBV4-2
J gene: TRBJ1-2
CDR3 protein: CASSQLGQGELYGYTF
CDR3 DNA: TGTGCCAGCAGCCAACTAGGACAGGGGGAACTGTATGGCTACACCTTC

clone size: .
D gene: .
V gene: TRBV30
J gene: TRBJ2-6
CDR3 protein: CAWTLDPAGANVLTF
CDR3 DNA: TGTGCCTGGACCCTAGACCCGGCTGGGGCCAACGTCCTGACTTTC

clone size: .
D gene: TRBD1
V gene: TRBV7-9
J gene: TRBJ1-1
CDR3 protein: CASSLGQGNTEAFF
CDR3 DNA: TGTGCCAGCAGCTTAGGACAGGGGAACACTGAAGCTTTCTTT

clone size: .
D gene: TRBD2
V gene: TRBV15
J gene: TRBJ2-1
CDR3 protein: CATSRARRGAGRSYNEQFF
CDR3 DNA: TGTGCCACCAGCAGGGCCCGGAGGGGAGCGGGGCGCTCCTACAATGAGCAGTTCTTC

clone size: .
D gene: .
V gene: TRBV11-3
J gene: TRBJ2-1
CDR3 protein: CASSLGFSSYNEQFF
CDR3 DNA: TGTGCCAGCAGCTTAGGGTTCAGCTCCTACAATGAGCAGTTCTTC

clone size: .
D gene: TRBD2
V gene: TRBV11-2
J gene: TRBJ2-1
CDR3 protein: CASSLEGLAGDDEQFF
CDR3 DNA: TGTGCCAGCAGCTTAGAAGGACTAGCGGGGGACGATGAGCAGTTCTTC

clone size: .
D gene: .
V gene: TRBV13
J gene: TRBJ2-2
CDR3 protein: CASSRTVAPGELFF
CDR3 DNA: TGTGCCAGCAGCCGCACCGTAGCGCCCGGGGAGCTGTTTTTT

clone size: .
D gene: TRBD2
V gene: TRBV7-3
J gene: TRBJ2-5
CDR3 protein: CASSQGTRGETQYF
CDR3 DNA: TGTGCCAGCAGCCAAGGGACTAGGGGGGAGACCCAGTACTTC

clone size: .
D gene: TRBD1
V gene: TRBV5-1
J gene: TRBJ1-2
CDR3 protein: CASSPAGTGGGSYGYTF
CDR3 DNA: TGCGCCAGCAGCCCAGCCGGGACAGGGGGAGGGTCCTATGGCTACACCTTC

clone size: .
D gene: TRBD1
V gene: TRBV6-1
J gene: TRBJ1-5
CDR3 protein: CASSEAGTDDQPQHF
CDR3 DNA: TGTGCCAGCAGTGAAGCGGGGACAGATGATCAGCCCCAGCATTTT

clone size: .
D gene: .
V gene: TRBV23-1
J gene: TRBJ1-1
CDR3 protein: CASSQRVRTNEAFF
CDR3 DNA: TGCGCCAGCAGTCAAAGGGTCAGGACTAATGAAGCTTTCTTT

clone size: .
D gene: .
V gene: TRBV5-1
J gene: TRBJ2-2
CDR3 protein: CASSHDSSNTGELFF
CDR3 DNA: TGCGCCAGCAGCCACGACTCATCGAACACCGGGGAGCTGTTTTTT

clone size: .
D gene: .
V gene: TRBV4-3
J gene: TRBJ1-2
CDR3 protein: CASSQDRTARYGYTF
CDR3 DNA: TGCGCCAGCAGCCAAGATCGAACAGCTCGCTATGGCTACACCTTC

clone size: .
D gene: .
V gene: TRBV2
J gene: TRBJ1-5
CDR3 protein: CASSAHSNQPQHF
CDR3 DNA: TGTGCCAGCAGCGCTCACTCGAATCAGCCCCAGCATTTT

clone size: once
D gene: .
V gene: TRBV7-2
J gene: TRBJ2-1
CDR3 protein: CASSFIAELYNEQFF
CDR3 DNA: TGTGCCAGCAGCTTTATAGCGGAACTTTACAATGAGCAGTTCTTC

clone size: .
D gene: TRBD2
V gene: TRBV7-2
J gene: TRBJ2-7
CDR3 protein: CASSPPRTSGVYEQYF
CDR3 DNA: TGTGCCAGCAGCCCACCCCGGACTAGCGGGGTCTACGAGCAGTACTTC

clone size: .
D gene: .
V gene: TRBV5-4
J gene: TRBJ1-1
CDR3 protein: CASNLGIGENTEAFF
CDR3 DNA: TGTGCCAGCAACCTTGGGATAGGGGAGAACACTGAAGCTTTCTTT

clone size: .
D gene: .
V gene: TRBV19
J gene: TRBJ2-6
CDR3 protein: CASSTPGYGANVLTF
CDR3 DNA: TGTGCCAGTAGTACCCCAGGGTACGGGGCCAACGTCCTGACTTTC

clone size: .
D gene: .
V gene: TRBV7-9
J gene: TRBJ2-2
CDR3 protein: CASSAKRKNTGELFF
CDR3 DNA: TGTGCCAGCAGCGCCAAGCGAAAGAACACCGGGGAGCTGTTTTTT

clone size: .
D gene: .
V gene: TRBV7-9
J gene: TRBJ2-7
CDR3 protein: CASSLGAGSYEQYF
CDR3 DNA: TGTGCCAGCAGCTTAGGGGCAGGTTCCTACGAGCAGTACTTC

clone size: .
D gene: TRBD1
V gene: TRBV9
J gene: TRBJ1-1
CDR3 protein: CASSLQTGDTEAFF
CDR3 DNA: TGTGCCAGCAGCTTACAAACAGGGGACACTGAAGCTTTCTTT

clone size: .
D gene: TRBD2
V gene: TRBV7-8
J gene: TRBJ2-7
CDR3 protein: CASSLGWASGIYYEQYF
CDR3 DNA: TGTGCCAGCAGCTTAGGGTGGGCTAGCGGGATCTACTACGAGCAGTACTTC

clone size: .
D gene: TRBD2
V gene: TRBV30
J gene: TRBJ2-5
CDR3 protein: CAWSTIAGVFQETQYF
CDR3 DNA: TGTGCCTGGAGTACCATAGCGGGGGTATTTCAAGAGACCCAGTACTTC

clone size: .
D gene: TRBD2
V gene: TRBV12-5
J gene: TRBJ2-1
CDR3 protein: CASGLVLSRTSGGAFNEQFF
CDR3 DNA: TGTGCTAGTGGTTTGGTACTCTCTCGGACTAGCGGGGGGGCCTTCAATGAGCAGTTCTTC

clone size: few
D gene: TRBD1
V gene: TRBV9
J gene: TRBJ1-1
CDR3 protein: CASNGQGGLNTEAFF
CDR3 DNA: TGTGCCAGCAACGGACAGGGCGGCTTGAACACTGAAGCTTTCTTT

clone size: .
D gene: TRBD1
V gene: TRBV6-6
J gene: TRBJ2-7
CDR3 protein: CASNSGTGSYEQYF
CDR3 DNA: TGTGCCAGCAATTCCGGGACAGGATCCTACGAGCAGTACTTC

clone size: .
D gene: TRBD2
V gene: TRBV14
J gene: TRBJ2-7
CDR3 protein: CASSPSGGGAEQYF
CDR3 DNA: TGTGCCAGCAGCCCCTCCGGCGGGGGGGCCGAGCAGTACTTC

clone size: few
D gene: .
V gene: TRBV6-1
J gene: TRBJ2-6
CDR3 protein: CASSFSSGANVLTF
CDR3 DNA: TGTGCCAGCAGTTTCTCCTCTGGGGCCAACGTCCTGACTTTC

clone size: .
D gene: .
V gene: TRBV5-6
J gene: TRBJ1-2
CDR3 protein: CASSFSRRGIGYTF
CDR3 DNA: TGTGCCAGCAGCTTTTCGAGGAGGGGTATTGGCTACACCTTC

clone size: few
D gene: TRBD2
V gene: TRBV4-3
J gene: TRBJ2-5
CDR3 protein: CASSQDFSPGTSGGAGETQYF
CDR3 DNA: TGCGCCAGCAGCCAAGATTTCTCGCCCGGGACTAGCGGGGGGGCCGGGGAGACCCAGTACTTC